The clone carrying this T cell receptor beta chain came up a few times. Antigen specificity is unknown. The sample is drawn from a study of beta chain features in type 1 diabetes. Study outcomes and limitations: Naive, central memory and Treg TCRB repertoires seemed to resemble each other more closely in patients than they did in healthy donors. TCRB rearrangement may or may not be influenced by HLA type; here this remained unresolved. Patients with Type 1 diabetes showed moderately but significantly shorter TCRB CDR3s in all four CD4+ subsets.

Reverse transcription of all isolated RNA meant that expressed TCRB transcripts were sequenced. Here immunoSEQ multiplex PCR was the method, and the copy in TCRdb shows in-frame clones only, minus some. The sample holds roughly 150,000 clones, 9% seen once. The CDR3 covers 14 residues. Germline V CDR1 and CDR2: SGHNT, YYREEE (reference sequence). The V end lost 0 bases, the J end lost 6 bases, and 11 bases lay between the germline ends. The sequenced sample was central memory CD4+ T cells from blood. This chain links TRBV5-4 with TRBJ2-3; D is undetermined. The sequence came from a woman under 40 with type 1 diabetes. The CDR3 DNA is TGTGCCAGCAGCTTGGCCCTGACTGTCGATACGCAGTATTTT. Amino acids: CASSLALTVDTQYF.